The 15 T cell receptor beta chains given below trace back to one sample, sequenced in a study of molecular identifiers for immune sequencing clone quantification. From the PCR reads, TCRdb called clonotypes with MiXCR, one entry per CDR3 protein. The sample carries about 320,000 distinct CDR3 sequences, around 21% recorded once. The specimen sequenced was naive CD8+ T cells from blood, with Jurkat cell RNA spiked in. Sample subset: FACS-sorted CD8+CD4-CCR7+CD45RA+ naive T cells. Every receptor here comes from a human donor in good health. Some libraries in this study had Jurkat cell RNA spiked in.

Of note for this clonotype: Likely a read error: the CDR3 ends without its conserved phenylalanine or tryptophan. V usage is TRBV5-1 and J usage is TRBJ2-7, with 9 bases identical to TRBD1. The CDR3 contains 15 residues. Germline V gives CDR1 SGHRS, CDR2 YFSETQ. V lost 3 bases to trimming and J lost 3 bases; unmatched junction nucleotides: 7. CDR3 in amino acids: CASSSPGQGVYEQYL. Written as DNA, the CDR3 is TGCGCCAGCAGCTCCCCGGGACAGGGAGTCTACGAGCAGTACCTC.

The sample holds many counts of this clonotype. The CDR3 DNA reads TGTGCCAGCAGGGACGATCGGACGTTCCCAGATACGCAGTATTTT. Its protein is CASRDDRTFPDTQYF. The genes are TRBV7-9 and TRBJ2-3; D ambiguous. CDR1 is SEHNR and CDR2 is FQNEAQ in the germline V gene (reference sequence). V dropped 6 bases and J dropped 4 bases, with 17 bases sitting between them. There are 15 residues in the CDR3.

The rearrangement links TRBV20-1 to TRBJ2-7, with 7 bases fitting TRBD1. Germline V gives CDR1 DFQATT, CDR2 SNEGSKA (reference sequence). The CDR3 runs 13 residues. V was pared by 3 bases and J by 6 bases, with 8 bases of the junction left unmatched. The CDR3 sequence is CSARDWDSSEQYF. The CDR3 DNA sequence: TGCAGTGCTAGGGACTGGGACAGTTCCGAGCAGTACTTC.

This clonotype was counted at least ten times. The V and J genes are TRBV20-1 and TRBJ1-3, with a possible D match to TRBD1 (6 bases). Germline CDR1 DFQATT, CDR2 SNEGSKA (reference sequence). This CDR3 is built from 13 residues. Trimming took off 5 bases at V and 0 bases at J, with 8 bases between the two ends. CDR3 sequence: CSARQVSGNTIYF. CDR3 sequence (DNA): TGCAGTGCTCGACAGGTCTCTGGAAACACCATATATTTT.

This clonotype appeared many times. The chain combines TRBV29-1 with TRBJ1-1; 8 bases line up with TRBD1. Per the germline V gene, CDR1 is SQVTM and CDR2 is ANQGSEA. This CDR3 comprises 11 residues. This CDR3 reads CSVDRATEAFF. CDR3 DNA: TGCAGTGTGGACAGGGCGACTGAAGCTTTCTTT.

This clonotype appeared many times. This chain links TRBV6-2 or TRBV6-3 with TRBJ2-5; D gene ambiguous. Germline assignment: CDR1 MNHEY and CDR2 SVGEGT. This CDR3 is built from 12 residues. V lost 6 bases and J lost 7, with 12 bases in between. The CDR3, as DNA: TGTGCCAGCAGAGAGGTTGGCGGGACCCAGTACTTC. This translates into CASREVGGTQYF.

This chain uses TRBV6-2 or TRBV6-3 with TRBJ2-3; the D gene is possibly TRBD1 (5 bases). The CDR3 is made up of 16 amino acids. The germline CDR1 and CDR2 sequences are MNHEY and SVGEGT. Between the trimmed V and J ends, which lost 7 bases and 2 bases, there was a span of 19 bases. This CDR3 reads CASTLWQGSNTDTQYF. The DNA for the CDR3 is TGTGCCAGCACCCTATGGCAGGGTTCAAACACAGATACGCAGTATTTT.

This clonotype has just a few counts. The chain is built from TRBV13 and TRBJ2-3; TRBD2 matches at 11 bases. The CDR3 spans 16 residues. The trim removed 7 bases at V and 4 bases at J, leaving 10 bases unmatched. Germline V gene data show CDR1 as PRHDT and CDR2 as FYEKMQ (reference sequence). CDR3 loop: CASTLGSGGAADTQYF. CDR3 in DNA: TGTGCCAGCACCTTGGGTAGCGGGGGGGCAGCAGATACGCAGTATTTT.

This clonotype was recorded at least ten times. This chain links TRBV5-8 with TRBJ1-5, with TRBD1 matching 9 bases. Germline CDR1 and CDR2: SGHTS and YDEGEE. There are 14 residues in the CDR3. After removal of 4 bases from V and 6 bases from J, the junction contained 5 bases not matched to a gene. The CDR3 DNA is TGTGCCAGCAGCGCTGGACAGGGGATTCAGCCCCAGCATTTT. Translating it yields CASSAGQGIQPQHF.

This clonotype was counted ten times or more. J is TRBJ2-7 and V is TRBV5-4; TRBD1 matches at 7 bases. The V gene's germline CDR1 is SGHNT and CDR2 YYREEE (reference sequence). The CDR3 sequence is 14 residues long. Trimming cost V 0 bases and J 1 base; bases outside gene matches: 1. The CDR3 reads CASSLGDRSYEQYF. The CDR3 bases are TGTGCCAGCAGCTTGGGGGACAGATCCTACGAGCAGTACTTC.

This clonotype was counted at least ten times. In nucleotides, the CDR3 is TGTGCCAGCAGCTTAGGTGTAGAGGAGCTGTTTTTT. This sequence encodes CASSLGVEELFF. This chain connects TRBV7-9 to TRBJ2-2; D not certain. The V end lost 1 base, the J end lost 10 bases, and 7 bases lay between the germline ends. The CDR3 covers 12 residues. CDR1 and CDR2 (germline): SEHNR, FQNEAQ (reference sequence). Combining the CDR3 with reference TRBV7-9 and TRBJ2-2 gives the whole variable domain DTGVSQNPRHKITKRGQNVTFRCDPISEHNRLYWYRQTLGQGPEFLTYFQNEAQLEKSRLLSDRFSAERPKGSFSTLEIQRTEQGDSAMYLCASSLGVEELFFGEGSRLTVL.

This clonotype was recorded many times. The rearrangement joins TRBV27 to TRBJ2-7, with D unclear. Germline V lookup: CDR1 MNHEY, CDR2 SMNVEV (reference sequence). The CDR3 runs 13 residues. The V end was cut by 4 bases, the J end by 3 bases, with 10 bases between. In DNA form, the CDR3 reads TGTGCCAGCAGTTCAGCAGCCTACTACGAGCAGTACTTC. This gives the protein CASSSAAYYEQYF.

The chain carries TRBV30 and TRBJ1-1; tentatively, D is TRBD1 (5 bases). The V gene lost 4 bases and the J gene lost 4 bases, with 10 bases spanning the gap. The germline V gene has CDR1 GTSNPN and CDR2 SVGIG (reference sequence). The CDR3 has 12 residues. The CDR3 region has the DNA TGTGCCTGGACAGTAGGGGCCACTGAAGCTTTCTTT. Translated: CAWTVGATEAFF.

This clonotype came up many times. The chain is built from TRBV23-1 and TRBJ2-5; either TRBD1 or TRBD2 may fit D (5 bases each). TRBV23-1 has ORF status, its function being uncertain. V was trimmed by 0 bases and J by 4 bases, leaving 15 bases between them. CDR3 length: 16 residues. The CDR3 DNA reads as TGCGCCAGCAGTCAATCCCCGGGGCTCCCACCAGAGACCCAGTACTTC. Protein sequence: CASSQSPGLPPETQYF.

The chain links TRBV5-6 to TRBJ2-7; D is unclear. Per germline, CDR1 SGHDT and CDR2 YYEEEE. V lost 0 bases and J 6 bases, leaving 10 bases between the germline ends. CDR3 size: 13 residues. For the CDR3, the DNA is TGTGCCAGCAGCTTGGAAATAAGCTGCGAGCAGTACTTC. Encoded protein: CASSLEISCEQYF.